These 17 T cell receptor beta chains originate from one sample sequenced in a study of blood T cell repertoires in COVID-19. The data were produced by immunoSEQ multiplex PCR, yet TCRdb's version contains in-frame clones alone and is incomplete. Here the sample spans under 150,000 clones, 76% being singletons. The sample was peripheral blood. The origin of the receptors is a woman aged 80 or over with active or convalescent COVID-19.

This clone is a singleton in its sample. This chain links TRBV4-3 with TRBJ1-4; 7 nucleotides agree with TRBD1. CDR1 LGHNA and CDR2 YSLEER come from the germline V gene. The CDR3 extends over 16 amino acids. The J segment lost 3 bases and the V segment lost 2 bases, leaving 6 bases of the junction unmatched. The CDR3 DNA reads TGCGCCAGCAGCCAAATATTTACAGGGGCTAATGAAAAACTGTTTTTT. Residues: CASSQIFTGANEKLFF.

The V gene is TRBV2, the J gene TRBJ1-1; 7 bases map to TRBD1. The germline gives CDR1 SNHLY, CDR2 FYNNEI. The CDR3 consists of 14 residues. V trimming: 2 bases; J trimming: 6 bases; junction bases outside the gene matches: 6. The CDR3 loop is CASSEIRGRAEAFF. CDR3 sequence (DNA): TGTGCCAGCAGTGAAATTAGGGGGCGGGCTGAAGCTTTCTTT.

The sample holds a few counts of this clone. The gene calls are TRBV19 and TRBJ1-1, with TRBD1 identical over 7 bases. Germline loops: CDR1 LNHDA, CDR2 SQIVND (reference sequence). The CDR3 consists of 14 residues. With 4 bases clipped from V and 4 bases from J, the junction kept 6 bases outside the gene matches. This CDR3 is CASSTRQGSTEAFF. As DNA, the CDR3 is TGTGCCAGTAGTACGAGACAGGGTAGCACTGAAGCTTTCTTT.

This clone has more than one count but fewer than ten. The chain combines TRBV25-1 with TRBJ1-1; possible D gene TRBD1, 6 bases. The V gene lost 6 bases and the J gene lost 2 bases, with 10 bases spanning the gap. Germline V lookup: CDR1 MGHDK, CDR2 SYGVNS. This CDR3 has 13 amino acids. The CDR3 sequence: CASSQGLNTEAFF. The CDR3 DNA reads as TGTGCCAGCAGCCAGGGGCTTAACACTGAAGCTTTCTTT.

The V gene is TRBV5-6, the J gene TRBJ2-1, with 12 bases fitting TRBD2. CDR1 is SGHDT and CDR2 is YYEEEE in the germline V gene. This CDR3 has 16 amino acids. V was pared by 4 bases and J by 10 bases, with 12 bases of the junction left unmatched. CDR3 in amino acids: CASSTWTSGAAREQFF. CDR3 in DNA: TGTGCCAGCAGCACGTGGACTAGCGGGGCGGCGAGAGAGCAGTTCTTC.

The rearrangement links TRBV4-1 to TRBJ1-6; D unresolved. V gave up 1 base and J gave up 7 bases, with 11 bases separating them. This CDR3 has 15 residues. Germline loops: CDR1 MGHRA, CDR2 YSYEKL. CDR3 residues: CASSQGAQINSPLHF. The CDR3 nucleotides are TGCGCCAGCAGCCAAGGAGCGCAGATCAATTCACCCCTCCACTTT.

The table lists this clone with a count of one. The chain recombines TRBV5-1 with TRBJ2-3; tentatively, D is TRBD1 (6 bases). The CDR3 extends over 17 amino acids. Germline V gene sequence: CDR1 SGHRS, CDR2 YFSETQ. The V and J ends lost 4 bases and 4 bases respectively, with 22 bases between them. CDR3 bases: TGCGCCAGCAGCCCGTCTGTCTGGGGGCCTGTTTCAGATACGCAGTATTTT. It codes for CASSPSVWGPVSDTQYF.

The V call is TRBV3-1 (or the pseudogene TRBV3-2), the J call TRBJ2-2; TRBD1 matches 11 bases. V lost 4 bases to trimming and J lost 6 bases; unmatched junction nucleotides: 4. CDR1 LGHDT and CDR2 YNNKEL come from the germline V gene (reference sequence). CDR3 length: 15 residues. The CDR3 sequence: CASSPKGQGAGELFF. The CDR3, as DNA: TGTGCCAGCAGCCCGAAGGGACAGGGGGCCGGGGAGCTGTTTTTT.

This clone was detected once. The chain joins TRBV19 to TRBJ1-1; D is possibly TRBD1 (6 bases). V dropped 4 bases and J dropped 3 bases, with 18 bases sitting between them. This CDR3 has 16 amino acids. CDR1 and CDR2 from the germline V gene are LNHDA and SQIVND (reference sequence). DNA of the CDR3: TGTGCCAGTAGTAACCCCCTTACGGGGGGCTACACTGAAGCTTTCTTT. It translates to CASSNPLTGGYTEAFF.

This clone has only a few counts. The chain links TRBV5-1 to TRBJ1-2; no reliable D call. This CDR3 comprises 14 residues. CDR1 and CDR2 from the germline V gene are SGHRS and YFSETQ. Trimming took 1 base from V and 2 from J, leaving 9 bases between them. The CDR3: CASSLRDMNYGYTF. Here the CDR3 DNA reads TGCGCCAGCAGCTTGCGGGATATGAACTATGGCTACACCTTC.

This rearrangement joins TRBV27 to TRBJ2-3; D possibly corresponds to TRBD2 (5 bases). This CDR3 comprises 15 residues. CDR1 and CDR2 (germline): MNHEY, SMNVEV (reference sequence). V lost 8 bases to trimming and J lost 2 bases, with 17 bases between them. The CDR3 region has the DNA TGTGCCAGCTTCCCCGGACTGGCGAACACAGATACGCAGTATTTT. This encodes CASFPGLANTDTQYF.

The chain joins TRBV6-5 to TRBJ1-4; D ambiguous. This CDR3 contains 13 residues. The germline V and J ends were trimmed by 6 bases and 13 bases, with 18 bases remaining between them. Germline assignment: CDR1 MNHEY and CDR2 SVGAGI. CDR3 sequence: CASRMGRESSLFF. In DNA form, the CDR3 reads TGTGCCAGCAGAATGGGGAGGGAGTCGTCACTGTTTTTT.

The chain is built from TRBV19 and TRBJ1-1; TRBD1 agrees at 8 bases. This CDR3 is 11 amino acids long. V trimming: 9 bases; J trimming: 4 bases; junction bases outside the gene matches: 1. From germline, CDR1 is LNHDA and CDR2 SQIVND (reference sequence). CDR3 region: CASDRGTEAFF. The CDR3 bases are TGTGCCAGCGACAGGGGCACTGAAGCTTTCTTT.

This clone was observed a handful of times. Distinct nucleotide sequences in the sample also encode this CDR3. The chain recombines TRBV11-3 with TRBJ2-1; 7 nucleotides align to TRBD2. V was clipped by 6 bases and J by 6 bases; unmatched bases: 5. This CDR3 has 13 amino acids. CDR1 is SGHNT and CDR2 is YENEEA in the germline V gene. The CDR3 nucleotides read TGTGCCAGCAGTTTGGGGGGGGTCAATGAGCAGTTCTTC. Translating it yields CASSLGGVNEQFF.

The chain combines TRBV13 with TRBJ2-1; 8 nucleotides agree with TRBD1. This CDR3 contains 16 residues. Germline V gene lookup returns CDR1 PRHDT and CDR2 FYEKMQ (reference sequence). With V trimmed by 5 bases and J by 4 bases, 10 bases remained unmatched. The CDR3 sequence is CASSKQGGLAYNEQFF. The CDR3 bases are TGTGCCAGCAGCAAACAGGGGGGACTGGCTTACAATGAGCAGTTCTTC.

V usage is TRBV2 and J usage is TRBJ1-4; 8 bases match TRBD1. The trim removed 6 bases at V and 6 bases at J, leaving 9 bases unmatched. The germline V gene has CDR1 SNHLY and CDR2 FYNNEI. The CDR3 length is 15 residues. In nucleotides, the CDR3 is TGTGCCAGCAGCCCGACAGGGGATAGTGATGAAAAACTGTTTTTT. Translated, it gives CASSPTGDSDEKLFF.

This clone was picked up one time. CDR3 sequence (DNA): TGTGCCAGCTCACCCCGGGGGGGAGGATCCTACGAGCAGTACTTC. Translated, it gives CASSPRGGGSYEQYF. The genes are TRBV18 and TRBJ2-7; 8 nucleotides line up with TRBD2. CDR1 is KGHSH and CDR2 is LQKENI in the germline V gene. The CDR3 totals 15 residues. Trimming at V came to 3 bases and at J to 1 base, leaving 5 bases not matched to a gene.